Presented here are 25 T cell receptor beta chains from one specimen sequenced in a study of B cell selection in AIRE deficiency. Sorting defined conventional CD4 T cells as CD4+CD127+. Data came from immunoSEQ multiplex PCR; TCRdb stores just in-frame clones and leaves some out. The data contain some 25,000 clones, approximately 96% of them seen just once; the ten biggest clones take up approximately 0.17%. Sequencing was done on a sample of CD4+CD127+ conventional T cells sorted from PBMCs. The receptors here all came from a human donor in good health.

The chain links TRBV4-3 to TRBJ1-4, with TRBD1 as a possible D gene (5 bases). Germline V lookup: CDR1 LGHNA, CDR2 YSLEER. Between the trimmed V and J ends, which lost 6 bases and 8 bases, there was a span of 22 bases. The CDR3 covers 16 residues. CDR3 nucleotides: TGCGCCAGCAGTCTGGACGGCGGGGGGGTGAAGGAAAAACTGTTTTTT. Its protein is CASSLDGGGVKEKLFF.

The chain carries TRBV9 and TRBJ1-2, with 7 bases matching TRBD1. Germline V gene lookup returns CDR1 SGDLS and CDR2 YYNGEE. The CDR3 totals 15 residues. Trimming cost V 0 bases and J 7 bases; bases outside gene matches: 9. The chain's CDR3 is CASSVDPGGVGGYTF. CDR3 nucleotide sequence: TGTGCCAGCAGCGTAGATCCAGGGGGGGTAGGTGGCTACACCTTC.

This rearrangement joins TRBV2 to TRBJ1-5; 7 positions match TRBD1. This CDR3 comprises 14 residues. Germline CDR1 SNHLY, CDR2 FYNNEI. V trimming: 6 bases; J trimming: 4 bases; junction bases outside the gene matches: 6. The chain's CDR3 is CASSAGQENQPQHF. For the CDR3, the DNA is TGTGCCAGCAGCGCCGGACAGGAAAATCAGCCCCAGCATTTT.

This rearrangement joins TRBV7-2 to TRBJ2-7; D unresolved. Trimming removed 6 bases from V and 2 bases from J, with 11 bases in between. The CDR3 is 13 amino acids. CDR1 and CDR2 (germline): SGHTA, FQGNSA. The CDR3 is CASSPGFAYEQYF. The CDR3 nucleotides read TGTGCCAGCAGTCCGGGCTTCGCCTACGAGCAGTACTTC.

The chain employs TRBV19 and TRBJ2-7, with TRBD1 identical over 9 bases. After removal of 6 bases from V and 6 bases from J, the junction contained 9 bases not matched to a gene. The CDR3 contains 14 residues. CDR1 and CDR2 (germline): LNHDA, SQIVND (reference sequence). The CDR3 DNA reads TGTGCCAGTAGCGAAACCGGGACAGGGAGCGAGCAGTACTTC. Protein sequence: CASSETGTGSEQYF.

The chain carries TRBV2 and TRBJ2-1; D possibly uses TRBD1 or TRBD2 (7 bases each). Germline V gene data show CDR1 as SNHLY and CDR2 as FYNNEI. This CDR3 is built from 12 residues. V was shortened by 8 bases and J by 9 bases, with 14 bases between the two germline ends. Here the CDR3 reads CASFPRGGEQFF. CDR3 nucleotides: TGTGCCAGCTTTCCCAGGGGGGGTGAGCAGTTCTTC. Filled out from reference TRBV2 and TRBJ2-1, the complete variable domain reads EPEVTQTPSHQVTQMGQEVILRCVPISNHLYFYWYRQILGQKVEFLVSFYNNEISEKSEIFDDQFSVERPDGSNFTLKIRSTKLEDSAMYFCASFPRGGEQFFGPGTRLTVL.

This chain uses TRBV18 with TRBJ2-7; 10 bases are a match to TRBD1. The CDR3 contains 15 residues. Germline trimming cut 3 bases from V and 2 bases from J; bases unmatched to any gene: 4. CDR1 is KGHSH and CDR2 is LQKENI in the germline V gene. The CDR3 reads CASSPGQGTAYEQYF. The CDR3 bases are TGTGCCAGCTCACCGGGACAGGGGACCGCCTACGAGCAGTACTTC.

The gene calls are TRBV5-1 and TRBJ2-7, with unresolved D. The length of the CDR3 is 14 residues. V was clipped by 2 bases and J by 1 base, with 10 bases between them. The germline V gene has CDR1 SGHRS and CDR2 YFSETQ. CDR3 DNA sequence: TGCGCCAGCAGCTTCACTGCAGGATCCTACGAGCAGTACTTC. Translation: CASSFTAGSYEQYF.

The rearrangement joins TRBV6-5 to TRBJ1-3, with 10 positions matching TRBD1. CDR3 size: 14 residues. The V gene end was trimmed by 10 bases and the J gene end by 6 bases; junction bases not matched to a gene: 9. The germline CDR1 and CDR2 sequences are MNHEY and SVGAGI. This chain's CDR3 is CATHPGTGVNTIYF. The DNA of the CDR3 is TGTGCCACCCACCCCGGGACAGGGGTAAACACCATATATTTT.

The J gene is TRBJ2-4, the V gene TRBV15; TRBD1 matches at 9 bases. Trimming removed 2 bases from V and 3 bases from J; junction bases left unmatched: 5. The CDR3 extends over 16 amino acids. In germline, CDR1 is LNHNV, CDR2 YYDKDF (reference sequence). Here the CDR3 DNA reads TGTGCCACCAGCAGACAAACGGGACAGGGCAAAAACATTCAGTACTTC. Protein: CATSRQTGQGKNIQYF.

This chain uses TRBV7-9 with TRBJ1-1, with D tentatively TRBD1 (6 bases). The CDR3 runs to 14 residues. Per the germline V gene, CDR1 is SEHNR and CDR2 is FQNEAQ (reference sequence). V was clipped by 4 bases and J by 4 bases, with 13 bases between them. The CDR3 protein is CASSSIQGPTEAFF. The DNA of the CDR3 is TGTGCCAGCAGCTCAATCCAGGGGCCCACTGAAGCTTTCTTT.

V is TRBV6-5 and J is TRBJ1-2; no clear D. The CDR3 spans 13 residues. Trimming removed 0 bases at V and 3 bases at J, with 5 bases between. Germline V lookup: CDR1 MNHEY, CDR2 SVGAGI. CDR3 coding DNA: TGTGCCAGCAGTTACTCCGTCTACTATGGCTACACCTTC. It specifies CASSYSVYYGYTF.

This chain uses TRBV7-8 with TRBJ1-2; 9 nucleotides match TRBD1. Looked up from germline, CDR1 is SGHVS and CDR2 is FQNEAQ. The J segment lost 1 base and the V segment lost 5 bases, leaving 8 bases of the junction unmatched. The CDR3 sequence is 16 residues long. CDR3 in DNA: TGTGCCAGCAGCATAATACAGGGGGCTAGTAACTATGGCTACACCTTC. The encoded protein is CASSIIQGASNYGYTF.

The chain uses TRBV6-5 and TRBJ1-1; D is undetermined. CDR3 length equals 14 residues. Deletions cut 6 bases from V and 1 base from J, with 12 bases between. Germline V gives CDR1 MNHEY, CDR2 SVGAGI. The CDR3 bases are TGTGCCAGCAGGAATCGGGAGGAGAACACTGAAGCTTTCTTT. Protein: CASRNREENTEAFF.

J is TRBJ1-2 and V is TRBV4-3; D might be TRBD1 (6 bases). The CDR3 contains 14 residues. The germline V and J ends were trimmed by 5 bases and 4 bases, with 14 bases remaining between them. Germline CDR1 LGHNA, CDR2 YSLEER. The CDR3 loop reads CASSGDKGIYGYTF. For the CDR3, the DNA is TGCGCCAGCAGCGGGGACAAGGGGATCTATGGCTACACCTTC.

The chain combines TRBV6-6 with TRBJ2-1; D perhaps matches TRBD1 (6 bases). Trimming pared 8 bases from V and 3 bases from J, leaving 11 bases between. The germline V gene has CDR1 MNHNY and CDR2 SVGAGI (reference sequence). There are 13 residues in the CDR3. Written as DNA, the CDR3 is TGTGCCAGCCGCCGGGACAACTACAATGAGCAGTTCTTC. Its translation is CASRRDNYNEQFF.

In this sample, this clone turned up once. V gene TRBV6-5 combines with J gene TRBJ2-7, with TRBD2 identical over 13 bases. Trimming took 9 bases from V and 6 from J; bases not matched to a gene: 2. Germline CDR1 and CDR2: MNHEY and SVGAGI. This CDR3 contains 12 residues. The CDR3 region is CARGLAGCEQYF. The CDR3 DNA is TGTGCCAGGGGACTAGCGGGGTGCGAGCAGTACTTC.

V gene TRBV6-5 combines with J gene TRBJ2-7; 9 positions agree with TRBD1. Germline-derived CDR1 and CDR2 are MNHEY and SVGAGI. CDR3 length: 15 amino acids. The V and J ends lost 0 bases and 2 bases, in that order; junction bases with no gene match: 2. CDR3 bases: TGTGCCAGCAGTTACTCGGACAGGGGCCCCTACGAGCAGTACTTC. It yields the protein CASSYSDRGPYEQYF.

The gene calls are TRBV5-1 and TRBJ1-6, with TRBD1 identical over 7 bases. Germline assignment: CDR1 SGHRS and CDR2 YFSETQ. V was pared by 2 bases and J by 8 bases, with 7 bases of the junction left unmatched. The CDR3 is 15 amino acids. The DNA of the CDR3 is TGCGCCAGCAGCTTTACAGACAGGGTGGATTCACCCCTCCACTTT. This codes for CASSFTDRVDSPLHF.

This chain joins TRBV19 and TRBJ2-2, with D tentatively TRBD2 (6 bases). V was pared by 7 bases and J by 4 bases, with 19 bases between. Per germline, CDR1 LNHDA and CDR2 SQIVND (reference sequence). CDR3 length: 16 residues. CDR3 nucleotides: TGTGCCAGTAACACCCCCGGGGGATTGAGCACCGGGGAGCTGTTTTTT. Translation: CASNTPGGLSTGELFF.

J is TRBJ1-1 and V is TRBV30; D gene ambiguous. This CDR3 is built from 13 residues. Germline V gene sequence: CDR1 GTSNPN, CDR2 SVGIG (reference sequence). The V and J ends lost 3 bases and 3 bases respectively, with 11 bases between them. The CDR3 sequence: CAWRTARDTEAFF. The CDR3 coding sequence is TGTGCCTGGAGGACCGCCCGCGACACTGAAGCTTTCTTT.

The chain has TRBV7-6 and TRBJ1-6; D uncertain. Germline V lookup: CDR1 SGHVS, CDR2 FNYEAQ. Trimming shortened V by 2 bases and J by 4 bases, and 0 bases separated the two germline ends. The CDR3 extends over 12 amino acids. In DNA, the CDR3 is TGTGCCAGCAGCTTATATAATTCACCCCTCCACTTT. Its translation is CASSLYNSPLHF.

The chain uses TRBV4-3 and TRBJ1-4, with TRBD1 matching over 10 bases. V trimming: 0 bases; J trimming: 5 bases; junction bases outside the gene matches: 0. Germline CDR1 is LGHNA and CDR2 is YSLEER. CDR3 length equals 15 residues. The CDR3: CASSQEGQGNEKLFF. The CDR3 nucleotides read TGCGCCAGCAGCCAAGAGGGACAGGGGAATGAAAAACTGTTTTTT.

The chain has TRBV4-2 and TRBJ2-3; possibly TRBD1 for D (6 bases). The V end lost 6 bases, the J end lost 2 bases, and 18 bases lay between the germline ends. CDR3 length: 16 residues. CDR1 and CDR2 (germline): LGHNA, YNFKEQ. CDR3 loop: CASRQRGSASTDTQYF. The CDR3 coding sequence is TGTGCCAGCAGACAGAGGGGGTCGGCGTCCACAGATACGCAGTATTTT.

The chain carries TRBV7-2 and TRBJ1-1; TRBD1 might be the D (5 bases). Trimming pared 4 bases from V and 4 bases from J, leaving 19 bases between. The CDR3 has 16 amino acids. CDR1 and CDR2 (germline): SGHTA, FQGNSA. The CDR3 is CASSWTQGESGTEAFF. CDR3 coding DNA: TGTGCCAGCAGCTGGACCCAGGGAGAGAGTGGCACTGAAGCTTTCTTT.